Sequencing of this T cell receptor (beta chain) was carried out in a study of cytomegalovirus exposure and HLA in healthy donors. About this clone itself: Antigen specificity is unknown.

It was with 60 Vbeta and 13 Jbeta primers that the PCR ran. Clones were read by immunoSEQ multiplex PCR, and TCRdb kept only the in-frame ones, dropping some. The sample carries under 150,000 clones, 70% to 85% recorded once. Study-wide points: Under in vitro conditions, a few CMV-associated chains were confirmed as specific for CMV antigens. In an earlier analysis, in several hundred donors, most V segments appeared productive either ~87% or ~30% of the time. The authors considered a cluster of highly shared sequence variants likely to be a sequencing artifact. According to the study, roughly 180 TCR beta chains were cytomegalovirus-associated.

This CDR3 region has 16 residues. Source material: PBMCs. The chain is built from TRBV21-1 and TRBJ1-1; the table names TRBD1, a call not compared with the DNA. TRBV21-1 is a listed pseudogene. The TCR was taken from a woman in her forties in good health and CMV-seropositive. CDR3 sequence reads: CAILKTSGTSNTEAFF. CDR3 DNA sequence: TGTGCCATCCTTAAAACTTCCGGGACATCGAACACTGAAGCTTTCTTT.